The source of this TCR beta chain is a study of blood T cell repertoires in COVID-19. Study-wide background: Italy, Spain and the United States were the sources of the convalescent and acute COVID-19 samples. T cells, B-cell-depleted T cells, or PBMCs supplied cDNA or gDNA.

The V gene's germline CDR1 is SNHLY and CDR2 FYNNEI. Deletions cut 10 bases from V and 8 bases from J, with 17 bases between. The CDR3 totals 13 residues. Per the authors' pipeline: Estimation of nucleated cell counts relied on the amplification of reference gene primers. The table came from immunoSEQ multiplex PCR; TCRdb's copy has only in-frame clones and leaves some out. The V and J calls and the clone size are those of that table, but D and trimming were determined from the DNA. The sample contains approximately 90,000 clones, about nine tenths of which appear only once. Sequenced: peripheral blood. The chain carries TRBV2 and TRBJ2-2, with D maybe TRBD2 (6 bases). The sequence was obtained from a middle-aged man with acute or convalescent COVID-19. Written as DNA, the CDR3 is TGTGCCACAGCGGAGGGGCGGGGTGGGGAGCTGTTTTTT. The encoded protein is CATAEGRGGELFF.